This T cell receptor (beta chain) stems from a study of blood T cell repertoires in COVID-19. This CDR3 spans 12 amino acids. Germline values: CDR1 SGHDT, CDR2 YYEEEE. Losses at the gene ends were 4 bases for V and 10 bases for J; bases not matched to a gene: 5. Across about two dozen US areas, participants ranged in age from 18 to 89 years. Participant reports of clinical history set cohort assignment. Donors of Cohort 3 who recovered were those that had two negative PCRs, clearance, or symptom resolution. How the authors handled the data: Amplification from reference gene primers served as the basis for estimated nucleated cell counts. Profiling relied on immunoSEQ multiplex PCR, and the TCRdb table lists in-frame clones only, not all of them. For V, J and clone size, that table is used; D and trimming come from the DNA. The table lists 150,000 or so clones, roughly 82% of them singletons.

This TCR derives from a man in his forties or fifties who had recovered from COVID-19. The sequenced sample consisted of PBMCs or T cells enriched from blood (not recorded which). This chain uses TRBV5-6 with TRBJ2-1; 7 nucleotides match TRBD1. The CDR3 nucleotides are TGTGCCAGCAGCCCGGGACAGCAAGAGCAGTTCTTC. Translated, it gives CASSPGQQEQFF. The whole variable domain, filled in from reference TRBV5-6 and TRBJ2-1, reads DAGVTQSPTHLIKTRGQQVTLRCSPKSGHDTVSWYQQALGQGPQFIFQYYEEEERQRGNFPDRFSGHQFPNYSSELNVNALLLGDSALYLCASSPGQQEQFFGPGTRLTVL.